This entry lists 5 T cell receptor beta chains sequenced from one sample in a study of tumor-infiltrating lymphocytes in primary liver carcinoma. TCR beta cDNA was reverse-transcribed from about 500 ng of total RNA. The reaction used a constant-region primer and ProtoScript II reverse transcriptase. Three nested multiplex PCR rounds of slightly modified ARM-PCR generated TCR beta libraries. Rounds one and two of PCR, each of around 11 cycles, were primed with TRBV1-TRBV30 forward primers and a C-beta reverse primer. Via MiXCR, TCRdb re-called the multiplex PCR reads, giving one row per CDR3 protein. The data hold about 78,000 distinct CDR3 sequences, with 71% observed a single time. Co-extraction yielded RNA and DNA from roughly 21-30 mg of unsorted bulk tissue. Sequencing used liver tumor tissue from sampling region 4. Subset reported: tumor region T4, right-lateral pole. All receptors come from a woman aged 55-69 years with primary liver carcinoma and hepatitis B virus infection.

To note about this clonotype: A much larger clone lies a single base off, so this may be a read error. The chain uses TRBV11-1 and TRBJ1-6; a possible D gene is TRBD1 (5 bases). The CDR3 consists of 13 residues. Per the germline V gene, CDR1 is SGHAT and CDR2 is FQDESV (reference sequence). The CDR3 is CVSSRTPVSPLHF. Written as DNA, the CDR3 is TGTGTCAGCAGCCGGACACCGGTTTCACCCCTCCACTTT.

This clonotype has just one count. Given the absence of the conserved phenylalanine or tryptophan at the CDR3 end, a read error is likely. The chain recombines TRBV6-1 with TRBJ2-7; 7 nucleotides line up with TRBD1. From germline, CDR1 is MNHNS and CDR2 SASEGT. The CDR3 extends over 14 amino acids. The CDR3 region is CANSATGYAYEQYL. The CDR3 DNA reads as TGTGCTAACAGTGCGACAGGGTATGCCTACGAGCAGTACCTC.

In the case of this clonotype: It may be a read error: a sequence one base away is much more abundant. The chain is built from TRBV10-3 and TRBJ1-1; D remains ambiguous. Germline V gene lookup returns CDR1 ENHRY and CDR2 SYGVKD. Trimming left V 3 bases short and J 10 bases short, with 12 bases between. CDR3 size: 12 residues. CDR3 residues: CAISEPQVAAFF. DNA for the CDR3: TGTGCCATCAGTGAACCCCAAGTTGCAGCTTTCTTT.

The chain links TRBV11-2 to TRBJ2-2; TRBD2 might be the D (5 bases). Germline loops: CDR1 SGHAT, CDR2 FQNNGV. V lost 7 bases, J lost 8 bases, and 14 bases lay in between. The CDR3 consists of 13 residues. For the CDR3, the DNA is TGTGCCAGCAACCCAGATAGGACTGGGGAGCTGTTTTTT. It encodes CASNPDRTGELFF.

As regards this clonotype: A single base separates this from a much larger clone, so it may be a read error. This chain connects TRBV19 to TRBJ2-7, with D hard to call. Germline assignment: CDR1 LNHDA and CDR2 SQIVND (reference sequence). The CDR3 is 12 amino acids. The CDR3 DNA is TGTGCCAGTAGTATCCTAGGAAACGAGCGGTACTTC. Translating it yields CASSILGNERYF. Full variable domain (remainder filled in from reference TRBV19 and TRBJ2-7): DGGITQSPKYLFRKEGQNVTLSCEQNLNHDAMYWYRQDPGQGLRLIYYSQIVNDFQKGDIAEGYSVSREKKESFPLTVTSAQKNPTAFYLCASSILGNERYFGPGTRLTVT.